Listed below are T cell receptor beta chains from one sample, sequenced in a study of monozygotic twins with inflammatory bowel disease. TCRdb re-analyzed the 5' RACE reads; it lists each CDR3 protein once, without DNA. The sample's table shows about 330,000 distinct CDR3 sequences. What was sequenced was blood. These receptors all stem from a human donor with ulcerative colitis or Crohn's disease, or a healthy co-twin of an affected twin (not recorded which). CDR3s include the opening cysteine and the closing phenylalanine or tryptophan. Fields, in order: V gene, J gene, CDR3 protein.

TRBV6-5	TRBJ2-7	CASSSPRTGGYEQYF
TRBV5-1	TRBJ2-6	CASSTDPSSGANVLTF
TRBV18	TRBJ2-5	CASHRSGLETQYF
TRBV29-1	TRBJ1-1	CSVSPGLNTEAFF
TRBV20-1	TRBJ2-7	CSARGSSPYEQYF
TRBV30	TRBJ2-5	CACTLQETQYF
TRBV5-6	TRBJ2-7	CASSFQHYEQYF
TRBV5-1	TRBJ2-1	CASSLDTRDEQFF
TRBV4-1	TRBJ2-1	CASRGWRGGWTSDGEQFF
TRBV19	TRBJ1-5	CASSLGRQSQHF
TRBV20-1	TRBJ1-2	CSARNNGWRLHYGYTF
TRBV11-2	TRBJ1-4	CASSLQGTSVFF
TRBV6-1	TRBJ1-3	CASSPGQSGNTIYF
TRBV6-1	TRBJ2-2	CASIDIASTGELFF
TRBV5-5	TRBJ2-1	CASSLGQLEQFF
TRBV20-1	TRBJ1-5	CSARVRRFSDQPQHF
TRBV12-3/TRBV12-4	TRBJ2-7	CASSSGTGVTYEQYF
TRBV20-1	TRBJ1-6	CSASTDRVKGSPLHF
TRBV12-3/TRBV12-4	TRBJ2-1	CASSFPEGRYNEQFF
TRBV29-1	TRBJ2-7	CSVAVEQGKGEQYF
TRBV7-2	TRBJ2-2	CASAQRGNTGELFF
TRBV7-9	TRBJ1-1	CASSQQVNTEAFF
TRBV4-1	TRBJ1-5	CASSQIRDSSNQPQHF
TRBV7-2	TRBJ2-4	CASSFALGVAKNIQYF
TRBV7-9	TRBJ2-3	CASRSMSGATDTQYF
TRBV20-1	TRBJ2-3	CSMRVPSTDTQYF
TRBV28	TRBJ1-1	CASIGVYDTEAFF
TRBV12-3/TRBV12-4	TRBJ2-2	CAGARDRKSGELFF
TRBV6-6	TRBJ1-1	CASSYGLGAKAFF
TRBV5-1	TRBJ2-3	CASSLVASGGTDTQYF
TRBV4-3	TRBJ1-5	CASSQGPLANQPQHF
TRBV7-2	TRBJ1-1	CASSEGGLNTEAFF
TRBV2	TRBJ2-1	CANKGTGTGYFDDEQFF
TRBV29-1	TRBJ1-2	CSVGLRGGYGYTF
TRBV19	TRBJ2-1	CASSKAGQWSYNEQFF
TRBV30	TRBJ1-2	CAWSVRGGINYGYTF
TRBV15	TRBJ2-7	CATSKEQGPYEQYF
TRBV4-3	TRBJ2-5	CASSQDGRPQETQYF